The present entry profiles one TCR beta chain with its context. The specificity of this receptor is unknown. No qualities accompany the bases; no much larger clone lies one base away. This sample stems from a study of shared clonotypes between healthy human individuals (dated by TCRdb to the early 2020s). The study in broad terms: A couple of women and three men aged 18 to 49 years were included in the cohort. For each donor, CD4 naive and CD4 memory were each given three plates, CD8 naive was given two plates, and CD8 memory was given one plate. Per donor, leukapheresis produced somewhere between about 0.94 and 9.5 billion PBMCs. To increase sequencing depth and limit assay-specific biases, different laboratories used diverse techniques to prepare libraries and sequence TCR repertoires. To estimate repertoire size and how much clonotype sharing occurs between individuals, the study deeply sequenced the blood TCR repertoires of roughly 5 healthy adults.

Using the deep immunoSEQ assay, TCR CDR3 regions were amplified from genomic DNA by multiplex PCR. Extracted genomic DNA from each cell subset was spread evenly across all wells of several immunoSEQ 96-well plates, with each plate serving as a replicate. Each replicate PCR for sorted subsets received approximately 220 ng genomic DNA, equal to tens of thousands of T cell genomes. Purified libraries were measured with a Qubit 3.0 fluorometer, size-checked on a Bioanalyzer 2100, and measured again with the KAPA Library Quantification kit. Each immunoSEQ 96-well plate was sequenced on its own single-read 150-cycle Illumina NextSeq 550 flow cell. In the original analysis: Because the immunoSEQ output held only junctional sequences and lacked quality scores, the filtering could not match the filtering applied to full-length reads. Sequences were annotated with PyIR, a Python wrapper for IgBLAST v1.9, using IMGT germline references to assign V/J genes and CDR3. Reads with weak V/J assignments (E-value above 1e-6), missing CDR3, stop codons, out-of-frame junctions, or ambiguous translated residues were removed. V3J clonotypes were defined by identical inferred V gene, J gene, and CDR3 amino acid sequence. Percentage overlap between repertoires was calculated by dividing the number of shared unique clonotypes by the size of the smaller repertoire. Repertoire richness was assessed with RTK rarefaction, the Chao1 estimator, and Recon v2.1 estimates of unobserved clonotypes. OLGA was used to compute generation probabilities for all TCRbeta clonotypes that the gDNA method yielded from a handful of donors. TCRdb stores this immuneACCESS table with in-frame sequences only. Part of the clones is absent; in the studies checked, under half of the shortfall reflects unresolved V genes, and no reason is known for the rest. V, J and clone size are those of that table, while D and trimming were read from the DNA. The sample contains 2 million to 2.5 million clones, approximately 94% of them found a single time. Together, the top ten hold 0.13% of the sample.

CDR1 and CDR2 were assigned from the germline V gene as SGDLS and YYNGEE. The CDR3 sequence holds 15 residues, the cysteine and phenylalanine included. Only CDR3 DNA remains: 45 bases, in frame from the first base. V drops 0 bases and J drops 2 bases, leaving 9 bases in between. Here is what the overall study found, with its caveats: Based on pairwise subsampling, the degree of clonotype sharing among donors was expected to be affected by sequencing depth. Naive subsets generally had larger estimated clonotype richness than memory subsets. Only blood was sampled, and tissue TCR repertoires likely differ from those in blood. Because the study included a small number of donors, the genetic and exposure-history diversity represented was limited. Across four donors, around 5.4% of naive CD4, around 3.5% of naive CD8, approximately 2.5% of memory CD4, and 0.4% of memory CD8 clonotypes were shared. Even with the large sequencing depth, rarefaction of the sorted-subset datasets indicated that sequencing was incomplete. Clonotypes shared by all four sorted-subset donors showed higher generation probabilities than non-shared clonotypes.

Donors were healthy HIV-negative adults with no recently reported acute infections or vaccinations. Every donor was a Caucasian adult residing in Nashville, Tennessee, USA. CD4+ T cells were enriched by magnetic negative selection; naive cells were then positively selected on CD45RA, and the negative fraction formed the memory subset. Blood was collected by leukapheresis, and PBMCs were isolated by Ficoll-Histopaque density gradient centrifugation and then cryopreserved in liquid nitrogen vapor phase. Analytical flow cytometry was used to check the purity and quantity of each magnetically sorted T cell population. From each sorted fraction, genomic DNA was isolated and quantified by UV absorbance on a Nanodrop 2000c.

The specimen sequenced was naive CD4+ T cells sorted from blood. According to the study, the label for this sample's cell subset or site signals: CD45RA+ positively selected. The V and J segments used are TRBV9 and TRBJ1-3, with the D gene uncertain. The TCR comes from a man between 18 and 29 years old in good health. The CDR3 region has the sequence CASSVAGQTGNTIYF. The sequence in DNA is TGTGCCAGCAGCGTAGCTGGGCAGACTGGAAACACCATATATTTT.